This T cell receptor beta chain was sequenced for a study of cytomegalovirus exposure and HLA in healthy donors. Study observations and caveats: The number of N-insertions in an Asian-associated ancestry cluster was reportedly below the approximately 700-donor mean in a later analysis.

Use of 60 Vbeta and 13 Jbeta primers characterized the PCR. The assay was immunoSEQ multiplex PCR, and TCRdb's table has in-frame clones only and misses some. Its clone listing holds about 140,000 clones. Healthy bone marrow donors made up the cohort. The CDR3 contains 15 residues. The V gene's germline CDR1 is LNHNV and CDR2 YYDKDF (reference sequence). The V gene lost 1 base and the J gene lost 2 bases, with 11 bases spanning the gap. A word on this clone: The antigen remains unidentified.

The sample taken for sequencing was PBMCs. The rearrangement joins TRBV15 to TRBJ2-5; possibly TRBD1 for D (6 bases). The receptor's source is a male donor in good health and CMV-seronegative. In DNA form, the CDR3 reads TGTGCCACCAGCAGAGCGGGACACCAACAAGAGACCCAGTACTTC. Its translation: CATSRAGHQQETQYF.